This T cell receptor beta chain is from a study of T cells in localized non-small cell lung cancer. General observations from the study: Of the top 100 tumor clones, median roughly 53 were in adjacent lung, over 25 among its top 100.

CDR1 and CDR2 (germline): MNHNY, SVGAGI (reference sequence). This CDR3 contains 13 residues. Trimming took 10 bases from V and 1 from J; bases not matched to a gene: 5. Measured with immunoSEQ multiplex PCR; TCRdb has only the in-frame clones, and not every one. Among 65,000 to 80,000 clones, 70% to 85% were seen once, and the ten largest hold approximately 1.2%. Comment on this clone: The antigen is undetermined.

The sequencing used peripheral blood, collected before any cancer treatment. This sequence joins TRBV6-6 and TRBJ2-7; 9 positions match TRBD2. This receptor was taken from a female donor older than 55 with stage I lung adenocarcinoma. The CDR3 is CATRTSASYEQYF. The CDR3 DNA reads as TGTGCCACCCGGACTAGCGCGTCCTACGAGCAGTACTTC.